This T cell receptor beta chain was sequenced for a study of shared clonotypes between healthy human individuals. The CDR3 contains 17 residues. The germline V gene encodes CDR1 KGHSH and CDR2 LQKENI. Trimming pared 1 base from V and 0 bases from J, leaving 12 bases between. Sequencing was performed with immunoSEQ multiplex PCR; in TCRdb, only in-frame clones are kept and a portion is missing. Altogether a few million clones are present, around nine tenths being singletons, with the ten largest covering roughly 0.15%. As for this clone: Its antigen is currently unknown.

Findings of the study overall: Sorted-subset sequencing was shown by rarefaction to be incomplete despite large depth. The study found lower generation probabilities in non-shared clonotypes than in those shared by all four donors.

Sample: naive CD4+ T cells sorted from blood. Subset indicated: CD45RA+ positively selected. The chain links TRBV18 to TRBJ1-4; perhaps TRBD1 as D (5 bases). The origin of this receptor is a man in his late teens or twenties in good health. CDR3 loop: CASSPRSGVATNEKLFF. DNA of the CDR3: TGTGCCAGCTCACCACGTTCGGGGGTGGCAACTAATGAAAAACTGTTTTTT. Full variable domain (remainder filled in from reference TRBV18 and TRBJ1-4): NAGVMQNPRHLVRRRGQEARLRCSPMKGHSHVYWYRQLPEEGLKFMVYLQKENIIDESGMPKERFSAEFPKEGPSILRIQQVVRGDSAAYFCASSPRSGVATNEKLFFGSGTQLSVL.